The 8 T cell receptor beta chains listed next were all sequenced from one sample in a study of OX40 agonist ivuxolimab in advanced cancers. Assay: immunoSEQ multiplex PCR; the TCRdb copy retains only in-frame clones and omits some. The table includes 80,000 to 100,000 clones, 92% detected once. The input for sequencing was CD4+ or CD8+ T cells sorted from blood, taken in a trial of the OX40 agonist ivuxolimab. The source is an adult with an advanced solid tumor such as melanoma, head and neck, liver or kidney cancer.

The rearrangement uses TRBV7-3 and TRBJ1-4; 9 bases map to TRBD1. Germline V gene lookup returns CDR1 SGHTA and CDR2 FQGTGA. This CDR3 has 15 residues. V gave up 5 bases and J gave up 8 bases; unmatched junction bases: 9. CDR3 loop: CASSPGQGPVEKLFF. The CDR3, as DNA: TGTGCCAGCAGCCCCGGACAGGGGCCGGTCGAAAAACTGTTTTTT.

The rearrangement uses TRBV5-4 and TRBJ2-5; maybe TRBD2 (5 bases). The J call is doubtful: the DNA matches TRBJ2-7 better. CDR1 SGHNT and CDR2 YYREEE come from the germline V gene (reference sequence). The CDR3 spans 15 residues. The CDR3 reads CASSQAGLSSYEQYF. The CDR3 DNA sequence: TGTGCCAGCAGCCAAGCAGGACTCAGCTCCTACGAGCAGTACTTC.

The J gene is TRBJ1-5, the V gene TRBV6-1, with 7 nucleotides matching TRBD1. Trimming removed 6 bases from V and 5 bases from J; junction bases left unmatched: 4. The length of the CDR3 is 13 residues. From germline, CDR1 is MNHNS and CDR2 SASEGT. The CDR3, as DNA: TGTGCCAGCAGGGACAGGCGGGATCAGCCCCAGCATTTT. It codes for CASRDRRDQPQHF.

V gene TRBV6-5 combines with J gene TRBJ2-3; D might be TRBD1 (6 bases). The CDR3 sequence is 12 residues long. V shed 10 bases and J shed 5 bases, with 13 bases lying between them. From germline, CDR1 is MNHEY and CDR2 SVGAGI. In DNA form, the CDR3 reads TGTGCCACGAACTCAGGGGTAGATACGCAGTATTTT. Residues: CATNSGVDTQYF.

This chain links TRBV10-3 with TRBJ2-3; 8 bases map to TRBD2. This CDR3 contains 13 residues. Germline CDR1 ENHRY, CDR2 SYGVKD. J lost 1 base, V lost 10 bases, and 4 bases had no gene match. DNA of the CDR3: TGTGCCACAAATAGCGGGGGCACAGATACGCAGTATTTT. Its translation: CATNSGGTDTQYF.

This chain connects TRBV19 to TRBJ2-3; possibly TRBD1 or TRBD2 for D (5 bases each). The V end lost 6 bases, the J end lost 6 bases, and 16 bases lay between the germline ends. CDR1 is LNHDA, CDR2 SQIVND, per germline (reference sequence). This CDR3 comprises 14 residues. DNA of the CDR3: TGTGCCAGTAGGCCCCGGGGCCTAAGGGATACGCAGTATTTT. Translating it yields CASRPRGLRDTQYF.

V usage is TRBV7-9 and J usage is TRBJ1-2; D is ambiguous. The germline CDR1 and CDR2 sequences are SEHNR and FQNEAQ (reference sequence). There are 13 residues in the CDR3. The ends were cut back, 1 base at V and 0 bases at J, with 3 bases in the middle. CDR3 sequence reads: CASSLVANYGYTF. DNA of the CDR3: TGTGCCAGCAGCTTAGTGGCTAACTATGGCTACACCTTC.

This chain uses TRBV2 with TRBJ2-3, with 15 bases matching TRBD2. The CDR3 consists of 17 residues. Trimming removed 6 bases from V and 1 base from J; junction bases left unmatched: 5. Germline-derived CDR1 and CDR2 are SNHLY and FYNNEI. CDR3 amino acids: CASSGTSGRPGTDTQYF. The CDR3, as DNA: TGTGCCAGCAGCGGGACTAGCGGGAGGCCCGGCACAGATACGCAGTATTTT. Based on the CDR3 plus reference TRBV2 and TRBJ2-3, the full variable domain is EPEVTQTPSHQVTQMGQEVILRCVPISNHLYFYWYRQILGQKVEFLVSFYNNEISEKSEIFDDQFSVERPDGSNFTLKIRSTKLEDSAMYFCASSGTSGRPGTDTQYFGPGTRLTVL.